Below are 9 T cell receptor beta chains sequenced from a single sample in a study of a mutant IDH1 vaccine in newly diagnosed glioma. Time point of the sample: baseline, week 1 (first vaccination visit). Treatment specified: pre-vaccination baseline after standard-of-care therapy. This table comes from immunoSEQ multiplex PCR, and its TCRdb copy is limited to in-frame clones, with some not included. The repertoire has some 51,000 clones, roughly 80% of them found once; the top ten carry 1.8%. Source: PBMCs, taken from a glioma patient treated with radiotherapy, temozolomide or both. These receptors all stem from a woman between 40 and 50 years old with glioma.

The V gene is TRBV19, the J gene TRBJ2-2; no definite D call. The germline V and J ends were trimmed by 4 bases and 7 bases, with 10 bases remaining between them. The germline CDR1 and CDR2 sequences are LNHDA and SQIVND (reference sequence). This CDR3 has 13 residues. The CDR3, as DNA: TGTGCCAGTAGTACCGGACGAATCGGGGAGCTGTTTTTT. It codes for CASSTGRIGELFF.

The J gene is TRBJ1-1, the V gene TRBV4-3, with D possibly TRBD1 on 5 matching bases. The CDR3 is 15 residues long. Germline V gives CDR1 LGHNA, CDR2 YSLEER. The V and J ends lost 4 bases and 3 bases respectively, with 15 bases between them. For the CDR3, the DNA is TGCGCCAGCAGCCGGGGCGCAGGGCGACACACTGAAGCTTTCTTT. As protein: CASSRGAGRHTEAFF.

The chain links TRBV6-1 to TRBJ1-1, with TRBD1 as a possible D gene (5 bases). Germline assignment: CDR1 MNHNS and CDR2 SASEGT. This CDR3 spans 13 amino acids. The ends were cut back, 5 bases at V and 5 bases at J, with 12 bases in the middle. CDR3 loop: CASSSQGDTEAFF. CDR3 DNA: TGTGCCAGCAGTTCCCAGGGAGATACTGAAGCTTTCTTT.

Regarding this clone: One end of the junction varies from germline; a read error may be responsible. The chain links TRBV6-1 to TRBJ1-5; the D is unclear. This CDR3 is 16 amino acids long. Germline CDR1 MNHNS, CDR2 SASEGT. In DNA, the CDR3 is TGTGCCAGCAGTGCCCCCTCGGGAAGTAGCTATCAGCCCCAGCATTTT. Its protein is CASSAPSGSSYQPQHF.

V and J are TRBV4-1 and TRBJ2-7; weak D call: TRBD2 (6 bases). The CDR3 has 15 amino acids. Germline V CDR1 and CDR2: MGHRA, YSYEKL. V was clipped by 1 base and J by 0 bases, with 10 bases between them. The CDR3 nucleotides are TGCGCCAGCAGCCAAGGATGGACTAACTCCTACGAGCAGTACTTC. It yields the protein CASSQGWTNSYEQYF.

The V gene is TRBV6-5, the J gene TRBJ1-1, with TRBD1 matching 8 bases. The germline V gene has CDR1 MNHEY and CDR2 SVGAGI. The CDR3 is 13 residues long. Unmatched junction bases numbered 4, after V lost 7 bases and J lost 3 bases. The CDR3: CASKTTGDTEAFF. CDR3 bases: TGTGCCAGCAAGACGACAGGGGACACTGAAGCTTTCTTT.

The chain couples TRBV7-2 to TRBJ2-5; D is unresolved. Trimming stripped 1 base from V and 5 bases from J, with 14 bases between. The CDR3 sequence is 15 residues long. The germline V gene has CDR1 SGHTA and CDR2 FQGNSA. The CDR3 sequence is CASSLDGKLGETQYF. The CDR3 bases are TGTGCCAGCAGCTTAGACGGAAAGCTAGGGGAGACCCAGTACTTC. The variable domain in full, completed from reference TRBV7-2 and TRBJ2-5, reads GAGVSQSPSNKVTEKGKDVELRCDPISGHTALYWYRQSLGQGLEFLIYFQGNSAPDKSGLPSDRFSAERTGGSVSTLTIQRTQQEDSAVYLCASSLDGKLGETQYFGPGTRLLVL.

The V gene is TRBV2, the J gene TRBJ2-5; D not certain. The CDR3 sequence is 11 residues long. With 2 bases removed from V and 5 bases from J, the gap between germline ends came to 3 bases. Germline values: CDR1 SNHLY, CDR2 FYNNEI. The CDR3 DNA is TGTGCCAGCAGTGAAAGGGAGACCCAGTACTTC. This codes for CASSERETQYF.

The genes are TRBV5-1 and TRBJ1-2; tentatively, D is TRBD1 (5 bases). Germline values: CDR1 SGHRS, CDR2 YFSETQ. The CDR3 has 12 amino acids. Trimming cost V 2 bases and J 7 bases, with 9 bases left between them. CDR3 nucleotide sequence: TGCGCCAGCAGCTTCCAGGGTTCTGGCTACACCTTC. This codes for CASSFQGSGYTF.